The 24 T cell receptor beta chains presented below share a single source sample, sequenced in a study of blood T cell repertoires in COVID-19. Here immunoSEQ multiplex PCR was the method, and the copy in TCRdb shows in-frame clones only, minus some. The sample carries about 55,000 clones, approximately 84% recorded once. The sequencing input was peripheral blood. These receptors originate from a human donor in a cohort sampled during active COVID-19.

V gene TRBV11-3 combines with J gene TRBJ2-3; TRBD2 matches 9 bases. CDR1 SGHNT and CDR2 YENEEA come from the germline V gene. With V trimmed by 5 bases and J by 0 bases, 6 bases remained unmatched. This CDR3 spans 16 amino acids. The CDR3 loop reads CASSPGTSRSTDTQYF. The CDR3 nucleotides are TGTGCCAGCAGCCCCGGGACTAGCCGGAGCACAGATACGCAGTATTTT.

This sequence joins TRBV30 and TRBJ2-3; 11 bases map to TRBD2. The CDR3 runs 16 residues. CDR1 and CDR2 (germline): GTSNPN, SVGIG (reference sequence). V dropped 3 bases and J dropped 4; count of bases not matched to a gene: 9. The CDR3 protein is CAWSLAGGGVADTQYF. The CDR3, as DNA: TGTGCCTGGAGCCTAGCGGGGGGAGGTGTTGCAGATACGCAGTATTTT.

CDR3 in amino acids: CASSMGGSGANVLTF. In DNA, the CDR3 is TGTGCCAGTAGTATGGGAGGGTCTGGGGCCAACGTCCTGACTTTC. The chain uses TRBV19 and TRBJ2-6; TRBD2 matches 7 bases. Unmatched junction bases numbered 0, after V lost 3 bases and J lost 1 base. The CDR3 totals 15 residues. Looked up from germline, CDR1 is LNHDA and CDR2 is SQIVND (reference sequence).

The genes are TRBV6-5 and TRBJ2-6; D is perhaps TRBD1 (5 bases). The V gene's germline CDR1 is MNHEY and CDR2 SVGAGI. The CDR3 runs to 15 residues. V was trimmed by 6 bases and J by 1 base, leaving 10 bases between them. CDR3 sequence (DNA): TGTGCCAGCAGACCCCAGGGATCTGGGGCCAACGTCCTGACTTTC. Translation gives CASRPQGSGANVLTF.

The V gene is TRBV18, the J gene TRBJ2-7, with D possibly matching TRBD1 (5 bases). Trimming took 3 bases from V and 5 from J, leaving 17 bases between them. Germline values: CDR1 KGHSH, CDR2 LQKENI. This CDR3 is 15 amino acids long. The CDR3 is CASSPVVNPRDEQYF. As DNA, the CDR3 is TGTGCCAGCTCACCTGTGGTTAACCCCAGGGACGAGCAGTACTTC.

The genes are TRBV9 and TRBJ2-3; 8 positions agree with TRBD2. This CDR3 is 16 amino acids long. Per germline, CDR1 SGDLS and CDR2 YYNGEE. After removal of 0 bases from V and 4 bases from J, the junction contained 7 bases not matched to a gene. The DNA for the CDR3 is TGTGCCAGCAGCGTAGCTCCGGGGGGGCCCCCAGATACGCAGTATTTT. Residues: CASSVAPGGPPDTQYF.

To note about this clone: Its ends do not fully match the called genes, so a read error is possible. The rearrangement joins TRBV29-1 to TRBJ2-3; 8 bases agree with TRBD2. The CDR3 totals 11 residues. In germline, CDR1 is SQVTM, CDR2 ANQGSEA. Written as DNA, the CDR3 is TGCAGCGTTGAAGTCCCTAGCGGGCAAGATTTT. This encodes CSVEVPSGQDF.

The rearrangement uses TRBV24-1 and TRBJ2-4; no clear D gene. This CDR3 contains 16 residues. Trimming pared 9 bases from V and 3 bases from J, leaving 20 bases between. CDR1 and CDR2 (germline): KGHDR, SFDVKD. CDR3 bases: TGTGCCACCTCTTTTGTCCCCCTCTCTTGCAAAAACATTCAGTACTTC. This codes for CATSFVPLSCKNIQYF.

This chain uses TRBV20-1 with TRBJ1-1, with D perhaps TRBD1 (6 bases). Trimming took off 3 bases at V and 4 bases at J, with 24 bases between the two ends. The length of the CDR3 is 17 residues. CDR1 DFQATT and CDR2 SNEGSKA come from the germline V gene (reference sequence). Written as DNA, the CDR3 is TGCAGTGCTAGTGTTTGGGGGGGCGGGGTAAGTCCCACTGAAGCTTTCTTT. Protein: CSASVWGGGVSPTEAFF.

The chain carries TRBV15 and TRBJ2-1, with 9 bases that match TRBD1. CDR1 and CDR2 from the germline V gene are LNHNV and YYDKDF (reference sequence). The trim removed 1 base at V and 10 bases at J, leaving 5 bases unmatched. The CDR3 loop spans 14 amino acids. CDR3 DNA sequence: TGTGCCACCAGCAGAGGGACAGGGGACGGGGAGCAGTTCTTC. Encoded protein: CATSRGTGDGEQFF. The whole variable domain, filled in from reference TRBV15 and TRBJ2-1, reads DAMVIQNPRYQVTQFGKPVTLSCSQTLNHNVMYWYQQKSSQAPKLLFHYYDKDFNNEADTPDNFQSRRPNTSFCFLDIRSPGLGDTAMYLCATSRGTGDGEQFFGPGTRLTVL.

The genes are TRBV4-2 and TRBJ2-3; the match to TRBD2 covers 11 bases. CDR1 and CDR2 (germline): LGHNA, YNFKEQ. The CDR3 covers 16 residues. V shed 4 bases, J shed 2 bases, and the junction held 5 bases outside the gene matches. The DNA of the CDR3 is TGTGCCAGCAGCCCTCTAGCGGGGGGAATCACAGATACGCAGTATTTT. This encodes CASSPLAGGITDTQYF.

DNA for the CDR3: TGTGCCAGCAGCTGGGGTAGCGGGGGGACAGATACGCAGTATTTT. This codes for CASSWGSGGTDTQYF. This sequence joins TRBV5-6 and TRBJ2-3; TRBD2 agrees at 10 bases. CDR3 length: 15 residues. In germline, CDR1 is SGHDT, CDR2 YYEEEE. With V trimmed by 3 bases and J by 3 bases, 4 bases remained unmatched.

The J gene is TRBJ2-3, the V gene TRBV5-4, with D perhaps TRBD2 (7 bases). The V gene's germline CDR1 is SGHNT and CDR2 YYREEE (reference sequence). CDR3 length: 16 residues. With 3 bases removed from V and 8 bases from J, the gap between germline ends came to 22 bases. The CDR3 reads CASSSGGPDGISTQYF. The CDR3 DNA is TGTGCCAGCAGCTCGGGGGGCCCTGATGGGATAAGTACGCAGTATTTT.

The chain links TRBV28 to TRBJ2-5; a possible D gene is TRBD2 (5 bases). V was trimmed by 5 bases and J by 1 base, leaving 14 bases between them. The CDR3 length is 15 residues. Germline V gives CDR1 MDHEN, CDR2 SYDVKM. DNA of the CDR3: TGTGCCAGCAGTGGACGAGGAGCGGCCCAAGAGACCCAGTACTTC. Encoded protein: CASSGRGAAQETQYF.

CDR3 amino acids: CASSVGQGPSYEQYF. DNA of the CDR3: TGTGCCAGCAGCGTAGGACAGGGACCTTCCTACGAGCAGTACTTC. The V call is TRBV9, the J call TRBJ2-7; 7 bases fit TRBD1. The germline V gene has CDR1 SGDLS and CDR2 YYNGEE. The CDR3 totals 15 residues. J was trimmed by 1 base and V by 0 bases; bases with no gene match: 4. Full variable domain (rest looked up from reference TRBV9 and TRBJ2-7): DSGVTQTPKHLITATGQRVTLRCSPRSGDLSVYWYQQSLDQGLQFLIQYYNGEERAKGNILERFSAQQFPDLHSELNLSSLELGDSALYFCASSVGQGPSYEQYFGPGTRLTVT.

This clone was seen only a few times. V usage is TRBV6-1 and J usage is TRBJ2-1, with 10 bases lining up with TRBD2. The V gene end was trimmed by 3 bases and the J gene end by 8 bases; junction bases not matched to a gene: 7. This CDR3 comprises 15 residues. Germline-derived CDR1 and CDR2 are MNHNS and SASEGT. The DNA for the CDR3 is TGTGCCAGCAGTGACCCTAGCGGGAGAGGTTATGAGCAGTTCTTC. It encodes CASSDPSGRGYEQFF.

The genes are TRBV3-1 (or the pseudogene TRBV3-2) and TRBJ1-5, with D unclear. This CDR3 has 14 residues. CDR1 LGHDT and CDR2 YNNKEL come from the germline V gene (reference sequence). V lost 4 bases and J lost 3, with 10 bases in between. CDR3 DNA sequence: TGTGCCAGCAGCCGCTACGGTAACAATCAGCCCCAGCATTTT. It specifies CASSRYGNNQPQHF.

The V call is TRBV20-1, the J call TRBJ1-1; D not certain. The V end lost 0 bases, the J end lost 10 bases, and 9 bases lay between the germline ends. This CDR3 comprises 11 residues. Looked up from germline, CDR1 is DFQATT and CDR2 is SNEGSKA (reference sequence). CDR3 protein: CSARDWRAAFF. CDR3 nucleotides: TGCAGTGCTAGAGATTGGAGGGCAGCTTTCTTT.

The CDR3 DNA reads as TGTGCCAGCAGTTTATCGGAGGGGGCGATCAAGAATGAGCAGTTCTTC. It translates to CASSLSEGAIKNEQFF. V and J are TRBV27 and TRBJ2-1; D is perhaps TRBD1 (7 bases). This CDR3 has 16 residues. Germline loops: CDR1 MNHEY, CDR2 SMNVEV (reference sequence). Trimming left V 0 bases short and J 7 bases short, with 16 bases between.

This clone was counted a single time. Written as DNA, the CDR3 is TGCGCCAGCAGCTTTTCAGGGGTCGAGCAGTACTTC. Translated, it gives CASSFSGVEQYF. The chain combines TRBV5-1 with TRBJ2-7, with TRBD1 as a possible D gene (6 bases). The ends were cut back, 2 bases at V and 6 bases at J, with 9 bases in the middle. CDR1 and CDR2 (germline): SGHRS, YFSETQ. The CDR3 is made up of 12 amino acids.

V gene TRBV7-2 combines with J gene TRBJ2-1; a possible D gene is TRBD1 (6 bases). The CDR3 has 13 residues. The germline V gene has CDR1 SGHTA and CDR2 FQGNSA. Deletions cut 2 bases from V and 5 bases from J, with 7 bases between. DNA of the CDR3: TGTGCCAGCAGCTTAAGGACAGACAATGAGCAGTTCTTC. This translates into CASSLRTDNEQFF.

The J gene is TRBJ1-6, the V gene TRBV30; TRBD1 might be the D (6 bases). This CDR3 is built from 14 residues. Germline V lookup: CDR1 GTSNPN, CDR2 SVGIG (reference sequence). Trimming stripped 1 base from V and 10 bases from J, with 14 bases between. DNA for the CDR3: TGTGCCTGGAGTGGATCAGGGGTATACTCACCCCTCCACTTT. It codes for CAWSGSGVYSPLHF.

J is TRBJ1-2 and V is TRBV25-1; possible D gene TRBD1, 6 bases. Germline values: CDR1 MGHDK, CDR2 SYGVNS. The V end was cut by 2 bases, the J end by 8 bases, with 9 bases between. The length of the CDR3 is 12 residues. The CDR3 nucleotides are TGTGCCAGCAGTGAAAGGGGGAGCGGCTACACCTTC. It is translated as CASSERGSGYTF.

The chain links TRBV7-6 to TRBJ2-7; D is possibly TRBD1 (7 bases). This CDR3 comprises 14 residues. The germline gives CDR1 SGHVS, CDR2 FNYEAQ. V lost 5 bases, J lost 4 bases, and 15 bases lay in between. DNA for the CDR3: TGTGCCAGCAGCCCAGGGGGGACGGGGTACGAGCAGTACTTC. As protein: CASSPGGTGYEQYF.